This T cell receptor beta chain was identified during a study of blood T cell repertoires in COVID-19. The CDR3 is made up of 15 amino acids. Germline CDR1 SGHDT, CDR2 YYEEEE. V gave up 3 bases and J gave up 4 bases; unmatched junction bases: 5. The protocol was immunoSEQ multiplex PCR, while the TCRdb copy is restricted to in-frame clones and leaves out a portion. The table records some 150,000 clones, more than 80% of them present only once. Sequencing input: peripheral blood. This rearrangement joins TRBV5-6 to TRBJ2-7; 12 bases fit TRBD1. The TCR sequence derives from a woman aged 55-70 years with active COVID-19. CDR3 DNA: TGTGCCAGCAGCTCCCGGGACAGGGGGCCATACGAGCAGTACTTC. It is translated as CASSSRDRGPYEQYF.